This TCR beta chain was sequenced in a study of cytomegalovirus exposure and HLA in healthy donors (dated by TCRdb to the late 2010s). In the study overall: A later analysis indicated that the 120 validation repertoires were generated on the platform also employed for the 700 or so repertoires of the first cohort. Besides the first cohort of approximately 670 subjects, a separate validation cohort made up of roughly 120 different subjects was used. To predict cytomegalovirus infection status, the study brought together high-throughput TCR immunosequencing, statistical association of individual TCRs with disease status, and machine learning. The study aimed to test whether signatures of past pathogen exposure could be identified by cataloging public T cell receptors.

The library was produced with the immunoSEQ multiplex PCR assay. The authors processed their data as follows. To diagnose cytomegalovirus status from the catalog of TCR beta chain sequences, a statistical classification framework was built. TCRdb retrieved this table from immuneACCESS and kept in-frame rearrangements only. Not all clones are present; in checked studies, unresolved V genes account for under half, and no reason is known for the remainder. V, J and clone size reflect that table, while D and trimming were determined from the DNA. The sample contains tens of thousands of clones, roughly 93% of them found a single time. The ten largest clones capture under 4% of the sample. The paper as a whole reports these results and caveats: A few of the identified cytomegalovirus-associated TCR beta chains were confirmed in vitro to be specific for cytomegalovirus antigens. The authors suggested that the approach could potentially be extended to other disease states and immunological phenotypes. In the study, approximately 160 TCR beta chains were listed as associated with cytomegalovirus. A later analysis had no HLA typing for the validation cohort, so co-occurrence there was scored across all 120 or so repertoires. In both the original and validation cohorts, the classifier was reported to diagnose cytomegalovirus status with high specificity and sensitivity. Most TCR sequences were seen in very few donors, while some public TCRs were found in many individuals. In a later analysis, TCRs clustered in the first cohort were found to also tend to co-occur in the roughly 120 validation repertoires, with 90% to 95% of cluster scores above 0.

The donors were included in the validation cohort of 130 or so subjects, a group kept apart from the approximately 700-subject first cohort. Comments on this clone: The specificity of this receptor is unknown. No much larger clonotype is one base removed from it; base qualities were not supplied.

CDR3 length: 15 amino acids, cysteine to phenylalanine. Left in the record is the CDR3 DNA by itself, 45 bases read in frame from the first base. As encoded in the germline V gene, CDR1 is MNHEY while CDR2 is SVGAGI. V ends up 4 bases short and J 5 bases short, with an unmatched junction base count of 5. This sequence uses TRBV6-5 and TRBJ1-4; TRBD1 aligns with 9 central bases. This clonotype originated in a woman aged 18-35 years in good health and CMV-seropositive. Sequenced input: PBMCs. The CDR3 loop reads CASSSYRGRNEKLFF. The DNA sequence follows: TGTGCCAGCAGTTCTTACAGGGGGCGAAATGAAAAACTGTTTTTT.